The 17 T cell receptor beta chains below come from one sample, sequenced in a study of naive and memory T cell subsets. Both TRBC1 and TRBC2 were covered by a beta constant-region primer of two equimolar oligonucleotides. TCRdb recomputed calls from the UMI-ligation and nested PCR reads with MiXCR, one row per CDR3 protein. The sample has tens of thousands of distinct CDR3 sequences, 13% seen once. What was sequenced was effector memory CD4+ T cells from blood. Sample subset: effector memory, CD45RA- CD27-. The receptor source for this set is a human donor in good health.

The chain links TRBV7-9 to TRBJ2-3; D is ambiguous. With 5 bases removed from V and 4 bases from J, the gap between germline ends came to 10 bases. There are 13 residues in the CDR3. Germline CDR1 reads SEHNR; CDR2 reads FQNEAQ (reference sequence). The CDR3 DNA reads as TGTGCCAGCAGCCCCCCTGGGTCAGATACGCAGTATTTT. It encodes CASSPPGSDTQYF. The entire variable domain, with the rest obtained from reference TRBV7-9 and TRBJ2-3, is as follows: DTGVSQNPRHKITKRGQNVTFRCDPISEHNRLYWYRQTLGQGPEFLTYFQNEAQLEKSRLLSDRFSAERPKGSFSTLEIQRTEQGDSAMYLCASSPPGSDTQYFGPGTRLTVL.

The chain uses TRBV12-3 or TRBV12-4 and TRBJ2-3, with unresolved D. Trimming stripped 7 bases from V and 7 bases from J, with 12 bases between. The CDR3 loop spans 12 amino acids. CDR3 nucleotides: TGTGCCAGCAAAGCAGGAGCATATACGCAGTATTTT. Protein product: CASKAGAYTQYF.

The gene calls are TRBV20-1 and TRBJ2-7, with TRBD2 matching 8 bases. The V and J ends lost 3 bases and 7 bases, in that order; junction bases with no gene match: 11. The germline gives CDR1 DFQATT, CDR2 SNEGSKA (reference sequence). The CDR3 contains 14 residues. The CDR3 coding sequence is TGCAGTGCTAGGGAGAGAGCCACTAGCGGAGAGCAGTACTTC. The encoded protein is CSARERATSGEQYF.

The J gene is TRBJ2-7, the V gene TRBV20-1; 9 nucleotides agree with TRBD1. The germline V gene has CDR1 DFQATT and CDR2 SNEGSKA (reference sequence). CDR3 length: 13 residues. V lost 3 bases to trimming and J lost 6 bases; unmatched junction nucleotides: 6. CDR3 in DNA: TGCAGTGCTAGTGGGACAGGGACCCTCGAGCAGTACTTC. Its translation is CSASGTGTLEQYF.

This clonotype was observed many times. The chain has TRBV20-1 and TRBJ2-7; no clear D gene. The germline V gene has CDR1 DFQATT and CDR2 SNEGSKA (reference sequence). This CDR3 is built from 11 residues. V dropped 7 bases and J dropped 0 bases, with 7 bases sitting between them. The CDR3: CSGTDSYEQYF. The CDR3 region has the DNA TGCAGTGGGACGGACTCCTACGAGCAGTACTTC.

This clonotype was observed a few times. The rearrangement uses TRBV28 and TRBJ2-7; 9 nucleotides match TRBD1. There are 13 residues in the CDR3. V shed 6 bases, J shed 6 bases, and the junction held 6 bases outside the gene matches. Germline V gene data show CDR1 as MDHEN and CDR2 as SYDVKM. The CDR3 spells CASRSGTGSEQYF. For the CDR3, the DNA is TGTGCCAGCAGGTCCGGGACAGGGTCCGAGCAGTACTTC. Variable domain in full (rest from reference TRBV28 and TRBJ2-7): DVKVTQSSRYLVKRTGEKVFLECVQDMDHENMFWYRQDPGLGLRLIYFSYDVKMKEKGDIPEGYSVSREKKERFSLILESASTNQTSMYLCASRSGTGSEQYFGPGTRLTVT.

The V call is TRBV7-8, the J call TRBJ1-5, with TRBD1 matching over 7 bases. The CDR3 has 16 residues. CDR1 is SGHVS, CDR2 FQNEAQ, per germline. The V and J ends lost 1 base and 4 bases, in that order; junction bases with no gene match: 7. This CDR3 is CASSLERGRWNQPQHF. Written as DNA, the CDR3 is TGTGCCAGCAGCTTAGAAAGGGGGCGATGGAATCAGCCCCAGCATTTT.

This chain connects TRBV20-1 to TRBJ1-4; 8 bases match TRBD1. This CDR3 is built from 13 residues. Trimming cost V 4 bases and J 8 bases; bases outside gene matches: 6. Germline CDR1 and CDR2: DFQATT and SNEGSKA (reference sequence). CDR3 loop: CSATRGLREKLFF. The CDR3 coding sequence is TGCAGTGCTACCAGGGGGCTACGGGAAAAACTGTTTTTT.

Ten or more counts support this clonotype. The V call is TRBV7-2, the J call TRBJ2-5; 9 nucleotides agree with TRBD2. The germline gives CDR1 SGHTA, CDR2 FQGNSA. Unmatched junction bases numbered 4, after V lost 5 bases and J lost 3 bases. This CDR3 is 14 amino acids long. For the CDR3, the DNA is TGTGCCAGCAGCCCCCCTAGCGGGAAAGAGACCCAGTACTTC. Its translation is CASSPPSGKETQYF.

V is TRBV4-3 and J is TRBJ2-5, with D possibly called TRBD1 or TRBD2 (6 bases each). The CDR3 is made up of 16 amino acids. Germline loops: CDR1 LGHNA, CDR2 YSLEER. V was clipped by 0 bases and J by 4 bases, with 15 bases between them. For the CDR3, the DNA is TGCGCCAGCAGCCAAGAGTATTGGGGGGCGCCAGAGACCCAGTACTTC. It yields the protein CASSQEYWGAPETQYF.

The rearrangement links TRBV5-1 to TRBJ2-3, with 10 bases that match TRBD2. V gave up 0 bases and J gave up 5 bases; unmatched junction bases: 3. The length of the CDR3 is 15 residues. Looked up from germline, CDR1 is SGHRS and CDR2 is YFSETQ. CDR3 sequence (DNA): TGCGCCAGCAGCTTGGATCCTAGCGGGAGAGATACGCAGTATTTT. Protein sequence: CASSLDPSGRDTQYF.

This clonotype was counted many times. This chain links TRBV6-4 with TRBJ1-2, with a tentative D call TRBD1 (6 bases). CDR1 is MRHNA, CDR2 SNTAGT, per germline. The CDR3 is 12 residues long. Trimming pared 3 bases from V and 5 bases from J, leaving 7 bases between. The CDR3 spells CASSEQGYGYTF. CDR3 sequence (DNA): TGTGCCAGCAGTGAACAGGGATATGGCTACACCTTC.

This clonotype was counted at least ten times. This rearrangement joins TRBV20-1 to TRBJ2-3; D gene uncertain. Germline CDR1 DFQATT, CDR2 SNEGSKA (reference sequence). V shed 0 bases and J shed 2 bases, with 9 bases lying between them. The CDR3 contains 14 residues. The CDR3 DNA reads as TGCAGTGCTAGAGATGATCAGTCCACAGATACGCAGTATTTT. Its translation: CSARDDQSTDTQYF.

V usage is TRBV7-9 and J usage is TRBJ1-2; TRBD1 matches 8 bases. Germline lookup yields CDR1 SEHNR and CDR2 FQNEAQ (reference sequence). The CDR3 length is 15 residues. The J segment lost 5 bases and the V segment lost 3 bases, leaving 8 bases of the junction unmatched. CDR3 residues: CASSFYGQGAYGYTF. In DNA form, the CDR3 reads TGTGCCAGCAGCTTTTACGGTCAGGGGGCATATGGCTACACCTTC.

This clonotype has a handful of counts. The genes are TRBV20-1 and TRBJ2-7, with D perhaps matching TRBD2 (7 bases). The V gene's germline CDR1 is DFQATT and CDR2 SNEGSKA (reference sequence). Trimming removed 3 bases from V and 5 bases from J, with 20 bases in between. This CDR3 comprises 15 residues. The CDR3 protein is CSASGRGTQQNEQYF. DNA for the CDR3: TGCAGTGCTAGTGGGAGGGGGACCCAGCAAAACGAGCAGTACTTC.

This clonotype was counted a few times. The chain carries TRBV4-3 and TRBJ1-2; the D gene is possibly TRBD1 (5 bases). Germline lookup yields CDR1 LGHNA and CDR2 YSLEER. The CDR3 runs 14 residues. Trimming cost V 0 bases and J 6 bases, with 11 bases left between them. This CDR3 reads CASSQDAGRNGYTF. The CDR3 coding sequence is TGCGCCAGCAGCCAAGATGCAGGGAGGAATGGCTACACCTTC.

This clonotype was found many times. The chain combines TRBV21-1 with TRBJ2-1; the table's D call of TRBD1 was not tested on the DNA. TRBV21-1 has pseudogene status. The length of the CDR3 is 16 residues. In nucleotides, the CDR3 is TGTGCCAGCAGCATGGCAGGGGGCGGTTCCTACAATGAGCAGTTCTTC. Translating gives CASSMAGGGSYNEQFF.